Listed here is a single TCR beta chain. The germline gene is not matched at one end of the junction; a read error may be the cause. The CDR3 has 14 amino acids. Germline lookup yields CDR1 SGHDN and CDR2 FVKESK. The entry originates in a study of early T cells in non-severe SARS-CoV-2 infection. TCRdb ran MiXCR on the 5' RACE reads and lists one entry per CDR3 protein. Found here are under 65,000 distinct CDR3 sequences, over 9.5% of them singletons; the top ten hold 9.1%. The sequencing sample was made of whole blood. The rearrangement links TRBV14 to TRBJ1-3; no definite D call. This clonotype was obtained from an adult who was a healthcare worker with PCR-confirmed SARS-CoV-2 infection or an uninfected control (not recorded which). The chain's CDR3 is CASSRKGFRNTMYF. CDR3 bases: TGTGCCAGCAGCCGTAAAGGGTTCCGAAACACCATGTATTTT.